Following are 16 T cell receptor beta chains from one sample sequenced in a study of CD8 T cells in Susac syndrome. RNA totalling roughly 0.45 to 1 ug underwent reverse transcription with random hexamers. MiXCR was run by TCRdb on the immunoSEQ multiplex PCR reads, yielding one entry per CDR3 protein. This sample has about 170,000 distinct CDR3 sequences, with roughly 92% found just once. The specimen sequenced was CD4+ T cells from PBMCs. Source of these receptors: a human donor with multiple sclerosis.

The chain recombines TRBV24-1 with TRBJ1-3, with D perhaps matching TRBD1 (6 bases). CDR1 and CDR2 (germline): KGHDR, SFDVKD. This CDR3 comprises 14 residues. V was cut by 3 bases and J by 2 bases, with 7 bases left in between. CDR3 coding DNA: TGTGCCACCAGTGATCCAGGGGCTGGAAACACCATATATTTT. It specifies CATSDPGAGNTIYF.

This clonotype came up once. The chain links TRBV27 to TRBJ2-1, with D tentatively TRBD1 or TRBD2 (5 bases each). CDR3 length: 15 amino acids. Germline V lookup: CDR1 MNHEY, CDR2 SMNVEV (reference sequence). The V gene lost 5 bases and the J gene lost 7 bases, with 18 bases spanning the gap. CDR3 DNA sequence: TGTGCCAGCAGTCCTCGGGGACCCCCTCTTAATGAGCAGTTCTTC. Its protein product is CASSPRGPPLNEQFF.

The chain combines TRBV25-1 with TRBJ2-5; tentatively, D is TRBD2 (6 bases). This CDR3 comprises 16 residues. In germline, CDR1 is MGHDK, CDR2 SYGVNS. V lost 3 bases to trimming and J lost 5 bases, with 19 bases between them. Here the CDR3 DNA reads TGTGCCAGCAGTGATCCCTCGGGACTGCTTGCGGAGACCCAGTACTTC. This gives the protein CASSDPSGLLAETQYF.

The V gene is TRBV20-1, the J gene TRBJ2-7, with TRBD2 identical over 15 bases. The V and J ends lost 5 bases and 0 bases, in that order; junction bases with no gene match: 5. Germline-derived CDR1 and CDR2 are DFQATT and SNEGSKA (reference sequence). This CDR3 comprises 16 residues. The DNA of the CDR3 is TGCAGTGCTGGGACTAGCGGGGGGTACAGCTCCTACGAGCAGTACTTC. Residues: CSAGTSGGYSSYEQYF.

The V gene is TRBV11-2, the J gene TRBJ1-2; no firm D call. The V and J ends lost 6 bases and 0 bases respectively, with 20 bases between them. The CDR3 contains 17 residues. The germline gives CDR1 SGHAT, CDR2 FQNNGV. The CDR3: CASSPLPRVFSNYGYTF. The CDR3 DNA reads TGTGCCAGCAGTCCATTACCTAGGGTGTTCTCTAACTATGGCTACACCTTC.

The J gene is TRBJ1-2, the V gene TRBV6-5, with D perhaps TRBD1 (6 bases). CDR3 length: 13 residues. V was cut by 6 bases and J by 4 bases, with 12 bases left in between. Germline loops: CDR1 MNHEY, CDR2 SVGAGI. The CDR3 DNA is TGTGCCAGCAGGCCAACAGGGACCTATGGCTACACCTTC. This sequence encodes CASRPTGTYGYTF.

The gene calls are TRBV18 and TRBJ2-3, with 7 positions matching TRBD1. V trimming: 0 bases; J trimming: 4 bases; junction bases outside the gene matches: 4. This CDR3 spans 15 amino acids. Per the germline V gene, CDR1 is KGHSH and CDR2 is LQKENI. The CDR3 nucleotides read TGTGCCAGCTCACCACCGCTAGGGGGCCCAGATACGCAGTATTTT. Protein: CASSPPLGGPDTQYF.

CDR3 amino acids: CASSQVGTRLETQYF. The CDR3 DNA is TGTGCCAGCAGCCAAGTCGGGACTAGACTAGAGACCCAGTACTTC. This chain joins TRBV14 and TRBJ2-5; 8 nucleotides align to TRBD2. The trim removed 1 base at V and 4 bases at J, leaving 5 bases unmatched. Germline assignment: CDR1 SGHDN and CDR2 FVKESK. The CDR3 totals 15 residues.

This clonotype was counted a single time. V usage is TRBV21-1 and J usage is TRBJ2-7. TRBV21-1 is reported as a pseudogene. This CDR3 has 13 amino acids. CDR3 loop: CASSKDSSYEQYF. Here the CDR3 DNA reads TGTGCCAGCAGCAAAGACAGCTCCTACGAGCAGTACTTC.

V and J are TRBV29-1 and TRBJ2-2, with D hard to call. This CDR3 has 11 residues. From germline, CDR1 is SQVTM and CDR2 ANQGSEA. Trimming cost V 5 bases and J 6 bases, with 7 bases left between them. The CDR3 DNA sequence: TGCAGCGTTATAGTGGCCGGGGAGCTGTTTTTT. The encoded protein is CSVIVAGELFF.

The CDR3 loop reads CASRLGLWETQYF. As DNA, the CDR3 is TGCGCCAGCCGCCTGGGGTTGTGGGAGACCCAGTACTTC. The chain employs TRBV10-2 and TRBJ2-5, with D uncertain. This CDR3 contains 13 residues. Germline-derived CDR1 and CDR2 are WSHSY and SAAADI. Trimming stripped 8 bases from V and 5 bases from J, with 15 bases between.

The CDR3 DNA is TGTGCCTGGAGTGTACGGGGGTCCGGGGAGCTGTTTTTT. Amino acid sequence: CAWSVRGSGELFF. The chain has TRBV30 and TRBJ2-2, with D perhaps TRBD2 (6 bases). The ends were cut back, 0 bases at V and 6 bases at J, with 8 bases in the middle. Germline loops: CDR1 GTSNPN, CDR2 SVGIG (reference sequence). This CDR3 has 13 residues.

The CDR3 is CASRSGVADLNNEQFF. The CDR3 coding sequence is TGTGCCAGCAGATCTGGAGTAGCGGACCTCAACAATGAGCAGTTCTTC. The chain joins TRBV7-2 to TRBJ2-1, with D perhaps TRBD2 (6 bases). The CDR3 has 16 residues. Germline loops: CDR1 SGHTA, CDR2 FQGNSA. V lost 6 bases to trimming and J lost 5 bases, with 20 bases between them.

This chain links TRBV12-3 or TRBV12-4 with TRBJ2-7, with D unclear. This CDR3 has 12 residues. The germline V and J ends were trimmed by 3 bases and 6 bases, with 9 bases remaining between them. In nucleotides, the CDR3 is TGTGCCAGCAGTTTTTCTTCCCCCGAGCAGTACTTC. It translates to CASSFSSPEQYF.

V usage is TRBV5-1 and J usage is TRBJ2-5; the D is unclear. Germline V gives CDR1 SGHRS, CDR2 YFSETQ. The CDR3 is 14 residues long. V dropped 4 bases and J dropped 2 bases, with 12 bases sitting between them. Here the CDR3 reads CASSLSPPQETQYF. The DNA for the CDR3 is TGCGCCAGCAGCCTCAGCCCCCCGCAAGAGACCCAGTACTTC.

The chain carries TRBV7-8 and TRBJ1-4; no clear D. Germline CDR1 reads SGHVS; CDR2 reads FQNEAQ. CDR3 size: 13 residues. Trimming took off 1 base at V and 8 bases at J, with 8 bases between the two ends. The CDR3: CASSLEGREKLFF. The DNA for the CDR3 is TGTGCCAGCAGCTTAGAAGGTCGGGAAAAACTGTTTTTT.